These 14 T cell receptor beta chains were all obtained from the same sample, sequenced in a study of blood T cell repertoires in COVID-19. The data were produced by immunoSEQ multiplex PCR, yet TCRdb's version contains in-frame clones alone and is incomplete. The profile shows 390,000 or so clones, about 90% of them singletons. Sequencing was performed on peripheral blood. These receptors were collected from a woman aged 30 to 39 with COVID-19, enrolled during active disease.

This rearrangement joins TRBV19 to TRBJ2-1; tentatively, D is TRBD1 (6 bases). Trimming took off 5 bases at V and 3 bases at J, with 14 bases between the two ends. The CDR3 runs to 15 residues. Looked up from germline, CDR1 is LNHDA and CDR2 is SQIVND (reference sequence). The CDR3 spells CASSLYRDHYNEQFF. CDR3 bases: TGTGCCAGTAGTCTCTACAGGGACCACTACAATGAGCAGTTCTTC.

The chain combines TRBV19 with TRBJ2-7, with D unresolved. V was clipped by 3 bases and J by 6 bases, with 12 bases between them. CDR1 is LNHDA, CDR2 SQIVND, per germline (reference sequence). This CDR3 has 13 residues. CDR3 residues: CASSIGPATEQYF. The CDR3 coding sequence is TGTGCCAGTAGTATTGGGCCTGCTACCGAGCAGTACTTC.

The CDR3 loop reads CASSFGANTEAFF. The CDR3 nucleotides read TGTGCCAGCAGTTTTGGGGCGAACACTGAAGCTTTCTTT. The chain couples TRBV28 to TRBJ1-1, with D possibly TRBD1 on 5 matching bases. The V gene lost 3 bases and the J gene lost 1 base, with 6 bases spanning the gap. CDR1 and CDR2 (germline): MDHEN, SYDVKM. This CDR3 spans 13 amino acids.

CDR3 in DNA: TGTGCCAGAGGGACTAGCGGCAATGAGCAGTTCTTC. This sequence encodes CARGTSGNEQFF. The gene calls are TRBV2 and TRBJ2-1; 11 bases fit TRBD2. Germline trimming cut 9 bases from V and 6 bases from J; bases unmatched to any gene: 1. Looked up from germline, CDR1 is SNHLY and CDR2 is FYNNEI. The CDR3 is 12 residues long.

With regard to this clone: The same CDR3 arises from other DNA sequences in this sample as well. The V gene is TRBV7-9, the J gene TRBJ2-5; D gene uncertain. The CDR3 covers 12 residues. Trimming took off 1 base at V and 5 bases at J, with 5 bases between the two ends. Per the germline V gene, CDR1 is SEHNR and CDR2 is FQNEAQ (reference sequence). Written as DNA, the CDR3 is TGTGCCAGCAGCTTAGTTGGCGAGACCCAGTACTTC. It translates to CASSLVGETQYF.

The chain combines TRBV20-1 with TRBJ2-5; 10 nucleotides match TRBD2. The CDR3 sequence is 16 residues long. Germline assignment: CDR1 DFQATT and CDR2 SNEGSKA (reference sequence). The V and J ends lost 3 bases and 5 bases, in that order; junction bases with no gene match: 12. CDR3 sequence (DNA): TGCAGTGCTAGTCGAAGCGGGAGGGCCCTAAGTGAGACCCAGTACTTC. It yields the protein CSASRSGRALSETQYF.

The J gene is TRBJ2-1, the V gene TRBV4-2, with TRBD2 matching 7 bases. The V and J ends lost 5 bases and 4 bases, in that order; junction bases with no gene match: 5. Germline CDR1 is LGHNA and CDR2 is YNFKEQ. The CDR3 loop spans 14 amino acids. CDR3 region: CASSGPGGYNEQFF. The DNA for the CDR3 is TGTGCCAGCAGCGGGCCGGGAGGTTACAATGAGCAGTTCTTC.

This clone has only one observation. The chain uses TRBV15 and TRBJ2-3; tentatively, D is TRBD1 (5 bases). CDR3 length equals 15 residues. The germline gives CDR1 LNHNV, CDR2 YYDKDF (reference sequence). The V gene lost 2 bases and the J gene lost 1 base, with 10 bases spanning the gap. The CDR3 region has the DNA TGTGCCACCAGCAGATTGGAACAGGGCACAGATACGCAGTATTTT. Its protein is CATSRLEQGTDTQYF.

This chain uses TRBV7-2 with TRBJ2-7, with 10 bases lining up with TRBD1. The CDR3 has 15 amino acids. The germline gives CDR1 SGHTA, CDR2 FQGNSA. V lost 4 bases to trimming and J lost 2 bases; unmatched junction nucleotides: 5. CDR3 residues: CASSYGTGDTYEQYF. The DNA for the CDR3 is TGTGCCAGCAGCTACGGGACAGGGGATACCTACGAGCAGTACTTC.

V gene TRBV3-1 (or the pseudogene TRBV3-2) combines with J gene TRBJ2-1; D gene uncertain. The CDR3 is made up of 12 amino acids. V lost 0 bases and J lost 9, with 6 bases in between. Germline lookup yields CDR1 LGHDT and CDR2 YNNKEL (reference sequence). CDR3 residues: CASSQDIREQFF. The CDR3 nucleotides read TGTGCCAGCAGCCAAGATATCCGTGAGCAGTTCTTC.

This clone showed up just a few times. Additional DNA sequences in this sample encode the identical CDR3. CDR3 DNA: TGTGCCAGCAGCTCATCAGGGGGTAGCCACGAGCAGTACTTC. Translating it yields CASSSSGGSHEQYF. The rearrangement joins TRBV7-3 to TRBJ2-7; the match to TRBD1 covers 7 bases. Germline V gene data show CDR1 as SGHTA and CDR2 as FQGTGA. This CDR3 has 14 residues. Unmatched junction bases numbered 8, after V lost 4 bases and J lost 5 bases.

The genes are TRBV4-3 and TRBJ2-2; 14 bases line up with TRBD2. V shed 4 bases and J 7 bases; nucleotides not matched to a gene: 11. Germline lookup yields CDR1 LGHNA and CDR2 YSLEER. CDR3 length: 18 amino acids. CDR3 sequence: CASSLQTSGRVNGGELFF. The CDR3, as DNA: TGCGCCAGCAGCCTTCAGACTAGCGGGAGGGTGAACGGCGGGGAGCTGTTTTTT.

The chain couples TRBV20-1 to TRBJ2-7; TRBD2 matches at 8 bases. Germline assignment: CDR1 DFQATT and CDR2 SNEGSKA (reference sequence). J was trimmed by 2 bases and V by 3 bases; bases with no gene match: 12. The CDR3 extends over 16 amino acids. As DNA, the CDR3 is TGCAGTGCTAGTCGGGTCCCGACTAGCGCGACCTACGAGCAGTACTTC. This translates into CSASRVPTSATYEQYF.

This clone was counted ten times or more. The chain couples TRBV6-1 to TRBJ1-5, with 7 nucleotides matching TRBD1. CDR1 and CDR2 from the germline V gene are MNHNS and SASEGT. V dropped 2 bases and J dropped 5; count of bases not matched to a gene: 6. CDR3 length: 15 amino acids. The CDR3 reads CASSEMAGGHQPQHF. CDR3 in DNA: TGTGCCAGCAGTGAAATGGCAGGGGGGCATCAGCCCCAGCATTTT.